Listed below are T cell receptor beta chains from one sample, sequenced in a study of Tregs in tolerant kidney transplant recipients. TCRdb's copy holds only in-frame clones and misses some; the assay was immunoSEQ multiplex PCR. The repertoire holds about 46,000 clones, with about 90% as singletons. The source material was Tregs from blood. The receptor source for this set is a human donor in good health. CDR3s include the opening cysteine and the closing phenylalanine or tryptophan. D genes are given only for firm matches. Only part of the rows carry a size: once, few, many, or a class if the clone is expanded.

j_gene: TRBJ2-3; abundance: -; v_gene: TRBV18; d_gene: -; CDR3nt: TGTGCCAGCTCACCTCTTAGCGGAGGGGGTACAGATACGCAGTATTTT; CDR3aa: CASSPLSGGGTDTQYF
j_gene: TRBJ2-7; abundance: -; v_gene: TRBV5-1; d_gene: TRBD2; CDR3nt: TGCGCCAGCAGCCGGGAGGGCCGAATAGGTGGGGAGCAGTACTTC; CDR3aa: CASSREGRIGGEQYF
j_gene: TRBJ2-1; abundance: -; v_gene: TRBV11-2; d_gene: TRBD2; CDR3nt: TGTGCCAGCAGCCCGGCGGGGGGCGGGTATCATGAGCAGTTCTTC; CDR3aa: CASSPAGGGYHEQFF
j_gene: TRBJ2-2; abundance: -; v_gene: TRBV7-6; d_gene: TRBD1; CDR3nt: TGTGCCAGCGGTGGGACAGACACCGGGGAGCTGTTTTTT; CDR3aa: CASGGTDTGELFF
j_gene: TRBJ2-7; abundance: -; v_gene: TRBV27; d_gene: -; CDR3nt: TGTGCCAGCAGTTCGGCGGGATCCTACGAGCAGTACTTC; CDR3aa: CASSSAGSYEQYF
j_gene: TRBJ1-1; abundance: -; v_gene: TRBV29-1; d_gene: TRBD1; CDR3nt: TGCAGCGGGGGACAGGGGGCGAAGGACACTGAAGCTTTCTTT; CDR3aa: CSGGQGAKDTEAFF
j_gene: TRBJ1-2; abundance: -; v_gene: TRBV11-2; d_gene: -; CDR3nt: TGTGCCAGCAGCACTCGAGGCACCTCCGGCCTCTATGGCTACACCTTC; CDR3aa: CASSTRGTSGLYGYTF
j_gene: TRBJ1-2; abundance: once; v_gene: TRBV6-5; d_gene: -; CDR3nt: TGTGCCAGCAGCCCTACGATTGGGGGCTACACCTTC; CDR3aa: CASSPTIGGYTF
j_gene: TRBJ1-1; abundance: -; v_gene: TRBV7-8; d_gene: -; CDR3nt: TGTGCCAGCAGCTCCAACAGGCTAATGAACACTGAAGCTTTCTTT; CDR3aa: CASSSNRLMNTEAFF
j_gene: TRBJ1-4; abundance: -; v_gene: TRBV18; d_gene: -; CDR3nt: TGTGCCAGCTCACCACGGAGAGCAGAAAAACTGTTTTTT; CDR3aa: CASSPRRAEKLFF
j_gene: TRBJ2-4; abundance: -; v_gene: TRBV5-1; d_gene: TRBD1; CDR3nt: TGCGCCAGCAGCCCGGACAGGGGAAACATTCAGTACTTC; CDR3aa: CASSPDRGNIQYF
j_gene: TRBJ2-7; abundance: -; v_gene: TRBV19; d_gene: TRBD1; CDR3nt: TGTGCCAGTACCGGCTTCAACAGGGGGCAGAACGAGCAGTACTTC; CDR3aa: CASTGFNRGQNEQYF
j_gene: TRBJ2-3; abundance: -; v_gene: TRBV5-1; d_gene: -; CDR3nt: TGCGCCAGCAGTATTGGACTCAGCACAGATACGCAGTATTTT; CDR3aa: CASSIGLSTDTQYF
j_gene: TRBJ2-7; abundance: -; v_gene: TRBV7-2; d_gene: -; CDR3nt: TGTGCCAGCAGCTTTGCTAATGCTAGAGACCCCTACGAGCAGTACTTC; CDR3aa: CASSFANARDPYEQYF